The 16 T cell receptor beta chains given below trace back to one sample, sequenced in a study of Ad26.COV2.S vaccination and SARS-CoV-2 variants. Generated by immunoSEQ multiplex PCR, the TCRdb table keeps only in-frame clones and is missing some. The repertoire holds about 250,000 clones, with about 83% as singletons. The treatment denotes: 15 to 20 received Ad26.COV2.S at low or high dose, single or two shots; roughly five received placebo; per-sample allocation not given. Material that was analyzed had been drawn on day 63 after the first vaccine or placebo injection. Sequencing was performed on peripheral blood, taken in a trial of Ad26.COV2.S vaccine versus placebo. The receptors stem from a person between 18 and 60 years old who received the Ad26.COV2.S COVID-19 vaccine or a placebo.

The rearrangement uses TRBV5-1 and TRBJ2-7, with TRBD2 matching over 11 bases. Trimming cost V 4 bases and J 6 bases; bases outside gene matches: 3. The CDR3 totals 13 residues. Germline V gives CDR1 SGHRS, CDR2 YFSETQ. CDR3: CASSKGTSGEQYV. Written as DNA, the CDR3 is TGCGCCAGCAGCAAAGGGACTAGCGGCGAGCAGTACGTC.

The chain combines TRBV2 with TRBJ2-3, with 12 bases that match TRBD1. The CDR3 covers 14 residues. CDR1 is SNHLY and CDR2 is FYNNEI in the germline V gene. The V gene end was trimmed by 6 bases and the J gene end by 6 bases; junction bases not matched to a gene: 4. CDR3 in DNA: TGTGCCAGCAGGGGGACAGGGGGCGCGGATACGCAGTATTTT. Translation: CASRGTGGADTQYF.

The chain combines TRBV4-2 with TRBJ1-3; unclear D gene. The CDR3 extends over 13 amino acids. In germline, CDR1 is LGHNA, CDR2 YNFKEQ. The V gene lost 6 bases and the J gene lost 0 bases, with 6 bases spanning the gap. CDR3 sequence (DNA): TGTGCCAGCAGGGTGAGCTCTGGAAACACCATATATTTT. Translation: CASRVSSGNTIYF.

This chain links TRBV29-1 with TRBJ2-6; 15 bases map to TRBD2. The CDR3 extends over 17 amino acids. Trimming removed 6 bases from V and 3 bases from J; junction bases left unmatched: 6. Germline values: CDR1 SQVTM, CDR2 ANQGSEA. CDR3 in DNA: TGCAGCGTGCTAGGACTAGCGGGAGGGTATGGGGCCAACGTCCTGACTTTC. Amino acids: CSVLGLAGGYGANVLTF.

This chain joins TRBV28 and TRBJ2-3, with D perhaps TRBD1 (6 bases). The CDR3 contains 14 residues. Germline lookup yields CDR1 MDHEN and CDR2 SYDVKM. Trimming pared 3 bases from V and 5 bases from J, leaving 12 bases between. The CDR3 DNA follows: TGTGCCAGCAGTTTCTCACAGGGAATAGATACGCAGTATTTT. As protein: CASSFSQGIDTQYF.

The CDR3 region has the DNA TGTGCCAGTAGTATCGGGACGTCTTTATTTTACGAGCAGTACTTC. Translation gives CASSIGTSLFYEQYF. The chain joins TRBV19 to TRBJ2-7; D tentatively fits TRBD1 or TRBD2 (5 bases each). The CDR3 runs 15 residues. Germline assignment: CDR1 LNHDA and CDR2 SQIVND (reference sequence). V was trimmed by 3 bases and J by 4 bases, leaving 16 bases between them. Supplemented by reference TRBV19 and TRBJ2-7, the full variable domain reads DGGITQSPKYLFRKEGQNVTLSCEQNLNHDAMYWYRQDPGQGLRLIYYSQIVNDFQKGDIAEGYSVSREKKESFPLTVTSAQKNPTAFYLCASSIGTSLFYEQYFGPGTRLTVT.

DNA of the CDR3: TGTGCCAGCAGTTACTCTCAGGGTCCTGTCGAGCAGTACTTC. This sequence encodes CASSYSQGPVEQYF. The rearrangement links TRBV6-5 to TRBJ2-7, with D possibly matching TRBD1 (5 bases). This CDR3 comprises 14 residues. Germline V gives CDR1 MNHEY, CDR2 SVGAGI. V was pared by 0 bases and J by 6 bases, with 12 bases between.

The chain employs TRBV5-1 and TRBJ2-1; D ambiguous. V was cut by 2 bases and J by 3 bases, with 6 bases left in between. The CDR3 totals 13 residues. Germline values: CDR1 SGHRS, CDR2 YFSETQ. DNA of the CDR3: TGCGCCAGCAGCTTAGGGTTCTACAATGAGCAGTTCTTC. It yields the protein CASSLGFYNEQFF.

The DNA for the CDR3 is TGTGCCAGCAGCCGACTATGGGTATTGGATCGTGGCTACACCTTC. Encoded protein: CASSRLWVLDRGYTF. The rearrangement joins TRBV5-8 to TRBJ1-2; D ambiguous. This CDR3 is built from 15 residues. Trimming removed 4 bases at V and 7 bases at J, with 20 bases between. The germline V gene encodes CDR1 SGHTS and CDR2 YDEGEE.

This clone was seen a single time. V is TRBV29-1 and J is TRBJ1-4; the match to TRBD1 covers 8 bases. The CDR3 contains 14 residues. J was trimmed by 2 bases and V by 1 base; bases with no gene match: 0. Looked up from germline, CDR1 is SQVTM and CDR2 is ANQGSEA. In DNA form, the CDR3 reads TGCAGCGTTGAAGGGACAGGGACTAATGAAAAACTGTTTTTT. Translated: CSVEGTGTNEKLFF.

The gene calls are TRBV3-1 (or the pseudogene TRBV3-2) and TRBJ2-2; D call uncertain. Trimming removed 1 base at V and 5 bases at J, with 11 bases between. Looked up from germline, CDR1 is LGHDT and CDR2 is YNNKEL (reference sequence). The CDR3 consists of 15 residues. The CDR3 loop reads CASSQASVGTGELFF. The DNA of the CDR3 is TGTGCCAGCAGCCAAGCGTCTGTGGGGACCGGGGAGCTGTTTTTT.

V usage is TRBV7-2 and J usage is TRBJ2-5; TRBD2 might be the D (6 bases). From germline, CDR1 is SGHTA and CDR2 FQGNSA. The V end lost 3 bases, the J end lost 5 bases, and 10 bases lay between the germline ends. This CDR3 has 13 amino acids. DNA for the CDR3: TGTGCCAGCAGCTTGGGCGGGACGGAGACCCAGTACTTC. It translates to CASSLGGTETQYF.

This clone was seen a few times. The J gene is TRBJ1-6, the V gene TRBV5-1, with 7 nucleotides matching TRBD1. CDR1 and CDR2 from the germline V gene are SGHRS and YFSETQ. The CDR3 runs to 13 residues. Trimming removed 4 bases from V and 12 bases from J; junction bases left unmatched: 7. The CDR3 region has the DNA TGCGCCAGCAGCACGGACAGGATCGAACCCCTCCACTTT. Amino acids: CASSTDRIEPLHF.

The gene calls are TRBV13 and TRBJ2-1, with TRBD2 matching 8 bases. Germline V gives CDR1 PRHDT, CDR2 FYEKMQ (reference sequence). There are 16 residues in the CDR3. V shed 7 bases, J shed 0 bases, and the junction held 8 bases outside the gene matches. CDR3 sequence (DNA): TGTGCCAGCACCAAACTAGCGGCCGGCTCCTACAATGAGCAGTTCTTC. Its translation: CASTKLAAGSYNEQFF.

The chain recombines TRBV6-8 with TRBJ2-1; 7 positions match TRBD1. J gave up 4 bases and V 7 bases, and 13 bases lay outside the gene matches. Germline V lookup: CDR1 MNHGY, CDR2 SAAAGT. This CDR3 region has 16 residues. This chain's CDR3 is CASIRSRDRIYNEQFF. The CDR3 region has the DNA TGTGCCAGCATCCGTAGCCGGGACAGAATATACAATGAGCAGTTCTTC.

The chain links TRBV21-1 to TRBJ2-1; the table gives TRBD1 as D, unverified against the DNA. TRBV21-1 is a known pseudogene. The CDR3 spans 12 residues. The CDR3 reads CASSNSYNEQFF. The CDR3 nucleotides read TGTGCCAGCAGCAACAGCTACAATGAGCAGTTCTTC.